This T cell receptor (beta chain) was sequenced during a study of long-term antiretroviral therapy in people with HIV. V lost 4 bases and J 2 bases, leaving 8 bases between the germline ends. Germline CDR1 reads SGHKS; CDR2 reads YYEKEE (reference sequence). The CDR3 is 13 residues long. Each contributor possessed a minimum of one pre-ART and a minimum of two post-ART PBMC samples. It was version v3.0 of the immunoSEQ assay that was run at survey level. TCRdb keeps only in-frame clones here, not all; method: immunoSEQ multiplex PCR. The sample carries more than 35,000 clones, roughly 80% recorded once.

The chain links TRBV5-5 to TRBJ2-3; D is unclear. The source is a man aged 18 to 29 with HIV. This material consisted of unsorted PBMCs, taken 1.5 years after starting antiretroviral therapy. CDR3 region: CASSLFITDTQYF. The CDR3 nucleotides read TGTGCCAGCAGCCTGTTCATCACAGATACGCAGTATTTT.